The clone carrying this T cell receptor (beta chain) was seen once. Its target is unknown. The data stem from a study of T cells in Graves' hyperthyroidism and ophthalmopathy. Clinical symptoms, serum thyroxine and TRAb, thyroid ultrasound and orbital computed tomography together formed the diagnostic basis. This sample holds PBMCs from roughly 10 ml fresh peripheral blood. From RNA transcripts, TCR beta CDR3 regions were amplified. With the HTBI primer set, the TCR CDR3 went through a first round of RT-PCR. MiXCR, run by TCRdb on the multiplex PCR reads, gives a single entry per CDR3 protein. Found here are about 300,000 distinct CDR3 sequences, around a quarter of them singletons; the top ten hold roughly 24%. Study-level points and caveats: Blood also held most thyroid clonotypes expanded beyond 0.001.

Trimming removed 2 bases at V and 6 bases at J, with 13 bases between. In germline, CDR1 is SGHTA, CDR2 FQGNSA. The CDR3 runs to 15 residues. This receptor was identified in a man aged 35 to 55 with Graves' hyperthyroidism that later progressed to Graves' ophthalmopathy. J is TRBJ2-2 and V is TRBV7-2, with D tentatively TRBD1 or TRBD2 (6 bases each). Sequencing input: blood. The DNA for the CDR3 is TGTGCCAGCAGCTTACCGTTTAGGGGGGCCGGGGAGCTGTTTTTT. Translating gives CASSLPFRGAGELFF.